This entry concerns a single T cell receptor beta chain. Its antigen is still unknown. This sample is drawn from a study of vaccination and CD4 T cells after COVID-19. The treatment is: roughly 11-day PBMC culture with coronavirus spike peptide pools or control peptides (ViraFEST assay). Trimming pared 2 bases from V and 0 bases from J, leaving 4 bases between. The CDR3 is 13 residues long. Once obtained from cultured CD4+ T cells, the DNA was sequenced using the Oncomine TCR Beta short-read assay. TCRdb reprocessed the PCR reads via MiXCR and lists one record per CDR3 protein. The sample has about 20,000 distinct CDR3 sequences, under 65% seen once.

This specimen consisted of CD4+ T cells from blood, cultured in vitro, obtained after SARS-CoV-2 vaccination. The TCR comes from a human donor who had recovered from COVID-19. The rearrangement links TRBV12-3 or TRBV12-4 to TRBJ1-1; no clear D gene. CDR3 residues: CASSLLVNTEAFF. DNA for the CDR3: TGTGCCAGCAGTTTATTGGTGAACACTGAAGCTTTCTTT.